This T cell receptor beta chain is drawn from a study of cytomegalovirus exposure and HLA in healthy donors. The V gene end was trimmed by 5 bases and the J gene end by 7 bases; junction bases not matched to a gene: 11. CDR1 SGHRS and CDR2 YFSETQ come from the germline V gene. The CDR3 sequence is 16 residues long. PCR primers comprised 60 Vbeta and 13 Jbeta primers. Method: immunoSEQ multiplex PCR; TCRdb's copy keeps in-frame clones and lacks some. The data hold hundreds of thousands of clones, with 75% to 85% observed a single time. The source material was PBMCs. This clonotype originated in a woman in her fifties or sixties in good health and CMV-seropositive. The genes are TRBV5-1 and TRBJ1-6, with 8 bases identical to TRBD1. CDR3 sequence reads: CASSLVPGTGNSPLHF. The CDR3 DNA reads TGCGCCAGCAGTTTAGTTCCCGGGACAGGCAATTCACCCCTCCACTTT.